The sequence of this T cell receptor (beta chain) was determined in a study of CD8 T cells in ankylosing spondylitis. For this clonotype: No antigen is known for it.

Quantitative barcoded 5'-RACE was used to prepare TCR beta libraries. TCRdb ran MiXCR on the 5' RACE reads and lists one entry per CDR3 protein. The top ten clones hold about 0.49% of a sample with 700,000 to 1,000,000 distinct CDR3 sequences, over 9.5% of them seen once. Regarding the study as a whole: Blood from ankylosing spondylitis patients appeared to carry a characteristic roughly eight-variant TCR beta motif.

The CDR3 sequence is 14 residues long. CDR1 SEHNR and CDR2 FQNEAQ come from the germline V gene (reference sequence). V lost 5 bases and J lost 0, with 10 bases in between. Source material: blood, either unsorted or a sorted T cell fraction (not recorded which). This chain connects TRBV7-9 to TRBJ1-1, with unresolved D. The TCR comes from a male donor with ankylosing spondylitis. CDR3 region: CASSPKRVNTEAFF. In DNA, the CDR3 is TGTGCCAGCAGCCCGAAGCGAGTGAACACTGAAGCTTTCTTT.